A single sample is the source of the 25 T cell receptor beta chains below, sequenced in a study of cytomegalovirus exposure and HLA in healthy donors. Assay used: immunoSEQ multiplex PCR; TCRdb lists only in-frame clones, some missing. This sample has about 130,000 clones, with 94% found just once. Sequencing used PBMCs. The receptors were gathered from a woman aged 18-30 years in good health and CMV-seronegative.

The V gene is TRBV19, the J gene TRBJ1-4; 8 bases map to TRBD1. Per germline, CDR1 LNHDA and CDR2 SQIVND (reference sequence). V shed 7 bases, J shed 3 bases, and the junction held 4 bases outside the gene matches. CDR3 length equals 14 residues. CDR3 sequence reads: CASKKQGANEKLFF. The CDR3 region has the DNA TGTGCCAGTAAAAAACAGGGGGCTAATGAAAAACTGTTTTTT.

The chain uses TRBV19 and TRBJ1-1; D is undetermined. The CDR3 consists of 13 residues. Germline loops: CDR1 LNHDA, CDR2 SQIVND (reference sequence). The ends were cut back, 3 bases at V and 2 bases at J, with 7 bases in the middle. The CDR3 nucleotides read TGTGCCAGTAGTATCTCCCCTAACACTGAAGCTTTCTTT. Amino acids: CASSISPNTEAFF.

The chain uses TRBV7-6 and TRBJ2-5; no definite D call. V dropped 1 base and J dropped 4 bases, with 10 bases sitting between them. Germline loops: CDR1 SGHVS, CDR2 FNYEAQ. The CDR3 is 14 residues long. Here the CDR3 reads CASSLDSSGETQYF. CDR3 nucleotide sequence: TGTGCCAGCAGCTTAGACTCGAGTGGAGAGACCCAGTACTTC.

As concerns this clone: At one boundary the junction diverges from the germline segment, which might be a read error. This same CDR3 is encoded by further DNA sequences in the sample. The rearrangement joins TRBV27 to TRBJ1-4; TRBD1 might be the D (5 bases). The CDR3 is 14 amino acids. CDR1 is MNHEY and CDR2 is SMNVEV in the germline V gene (reference sequence). CDR3 sequence reads: CASSLRQGLEKLFF. The DNA of the CDR3 is TGTGCCAGCAGTTTACGGCAGGGTCTTGAAAAATTGTTTTTT. The full variable domain, in which reference TRBV27 and TRBJ1-4 provide the parts outside the CDR3, is EAQVTQNPRYLITVTGKKLTVTCSQNMNHEYMSWYRQDPGLGLRQIYYSMNVEVTDKGDVPEGYKVSRKEKRNFPLILESPSPNQTSLYFCASSLRQGLEKLFFGSGTQLSVL.

As DNA, the CDR3 is TGTGCCAGCAGCGGAAGGGACAGGGCGGCCACTGAAGCTTTCTTT. This gives the protein CASSGRDRAATEAFF. The chain is built from TRBV5-6 and TRBJ1-1; TRBD1 agrees at 9 bases. The germline V gene has CDR1 SGHDT and CDR2 YYEEEE. V was pared by 4 bases and J by 4 bases, with 8 bases of the junction left unmatched. CDR3 length: 15 amino acids.

V gene TRBV9 combines with J gene TRBJ1-4, with 7 bases that match TRBD1. In germline, CDR1 is SGDLS, CDR2 YYNGEE. V shed 4 bases and J 4 bases; nucleotides not matched to a gene: 7. CDR3 length: 15 residues. The CDR3 nucleotides are TGTGCCAGCAGCCCGAGACAGGGTGGTAATGAAAAACTGTTTTTT. Translation gives CASSPRQGGNEKLFF.

This clone was seen just once. The CDR3 here is CASSFEQDSSYNEQFF. As DNA, the CDR3 is TGTGCCAGCAGCTTCGAGCAAGATAGCTCCTACAATGAGCAGTTCTTC. This chain joins TRBV7-9 and TRBJ2-1; D is unclear. V lost 3 bases, J lost 0 bases, and 12 bases lay in between. The CDR3 contains 16 residues. Germline V gives CDR1 SEHNR, CDR2 FQNEAQ (reference sequence).

The V call is TRBV6-1, the J call TRBJ2-7; 8 bases are shared with TRBD2. Germline V gene data show CDR1 as MNHNS and CDR2 as SASEGT. V trimming: 0 bases; J trimming: 5 bases; junction bases outside the gene matches: 3. The CDR3 covers 14 residues. The CDR3 sequence is CASSEAGGGHEQYF. For the CDR3, the DNA is TGTGCCAGCAGTGAAGCGGGCGGGGGGCACGAGCAGTACTTC.

The rearrangement joins TRBV5-1 to TRBJ2-1, with 11 nucleotides matching TRBD2. The V gene's germline CDR1 is SGHRS and CDR2 YFSETQ. CDR3 length: 17 amino acids. Losses at the gene ends were 0 bases for V and 6 bases for J; bases not matched to a gene: 8. CDR3 region: CASSLGPIAGGLNEQFF. The CDR3 DNA sequence: TGCGCCAGCAGCTTGGGACCTATAGCGGGGGGGCTCAATGAGCAGTTCTTC.

V and J are TRBV5-1 and TRBJ2-5, with no clear D. Germline V CDR1 and CDR2: SGHRS, YFSETQ. Deletions cut 4 bases from V and 1 base from J, with 11 bases between. CDR3 length: 14 amino acids. The CDR3 is CASSGSGFQETQYF. The CDR3 coding sequence is TGCGCCAGCAGCGGATCCGGGTTCCAAGAGACCCAGTACTTC.

This rearrangement joins TRBV10-3 to TRBJ2-7; possibly TRBD1 for D (5 bases). Germline values: CDR1 ENHRY, CDR2 SYGVKD. The CDR3 runs 12 residues. Trimming shortened V by 2 bases and J by 9 bases, and 11 bases separated the two germline ends. CDR3 residues: CAISEDSFGQYF. DNA for the CDR3: TGTGCCATCAGTGAGGACAGTTTCGGGCAGTACTTC.

V is TRBV5-1 and J is TRBJ2-5; TRBD2 matches 10 bases. CDR1 and CDR2 from the germline V gene are SGHRS and YFSETQ. The CDR3 is 14 amino acids. V trimming: 2 bases; J trimming: 7 bases; junction bases outside the gene matches: 5. CDR3 region: CASSLTSGTGTQYF. In DNA form, the CDR3 reads TGCGCCAGCAGCTTAACTAGCGGGACCGGGACCCAGTACTTC.

This chain uses TRBV7-9 with TRBJ2-1, with TRBD2 matching 8 bases. The CDR3 is 18 residues long. V lost 7 bases to trimming and J lost 8 bases; unmatched junction nucleotides: 22. The germline CDR1 and CDR2 sequences are SEHNR and FQNEAQ (reference sequence). This CDR3 reads CASTYGGAGFSSYDEQFF. The CDR3 nucleotides are TGTGCCAGCACTTACGGGGGGGCCGGCTTTAGCTCATACGATGAGCAGTTCTTC.

The genes are TRBV5-5 and TRBJ2-5; D may be TRBD2 (6 bases). V was cut by 0 bases and J by 7 bases, with 7 bases left in between. The germline V gene encodes CDR1 SGHKS and CDR2 YYEKEE (reference sequence). The CDR3 is made up of 12 amino acids. DNA for the CDR3: TGTGCCAGCAGCTTGGTGCGGGGGACCCAGTACTTC. It is translated as CASSLVRGTQYF.

V usage is TRBV4-1 and J usage is TRBJ1-1; D is uncertain. V lost 0 bases, J lost 11 bases, and 16 bases lay in between. Germline V CDR1 and CDR2: MGHRA, YSYEKL. The CDR3 has 14 residues. The CDR3 spells CASSQETDGRGAFF. DNA for the CDR3: TGCGCCAGCAGCCAAGAAACGGACGGGAGAGGGGCTTTCTTT.

This clone was found once. This sequence joins TRBV9 and TRBJ2-2; D is possibly TRBD1 (6 bases). The germline V gene has CDR1 SGDLS and CDR2 YYNGEE. V shed 2 bases and J shed 4 bases, with 9 bases lying between them. This CDR3 is 14 amino acids long. The CDR3 loop is CASSVTGTTGELFF. For the CDR3, the DNA is TGTGCCAGCAGCGTTACAGGGACCACCGGGGAGCTGTTTTTT.

Here the CDR3 reads CASSLEQQGSPLHF. The DNA of the CDR3 is TGCGCCAGCAGCTTGGAGCAACAGGGTTCACCCCTCCACTTT. V is TRBV5-1 and J is TRBJ1-6, with a weak D call TRBD1 (6 bases). Germline V gene lookup returns CDR1 SGHRS and CDR2 YFSETQ. The CDR3 extends over 14 amino acids. V was shortened by 0 bases and J by 9 bases, with 10 bases between the two germline ends. The full variable domain, with the rest looked up from reference TRBV5-1 and TRBJ1-6, is KAGVTQTPRYLIKTRGQQVTLSCSPISGHRSVSWYQQTPGQGLQFLFEYFSETQRNKGNFPGRFSGRQFSNSRSEMNVSTLELGDSALYLCASSLEQQGSPLHFGNGTRLTVT.

The chain carries TRBV28 and TRBJ2-7; possible D gene TRBD1, 6 bases. Germline V gives CDR1 MDHEN, CDR2 SYDVKM. With 6 bases removed from V and 2 bases from J, the gap between germline ends came to 17 bases. CDR3 length: 15 residues. CDR3 residues: CASRPAGTQTYEQYF. In DNA, the CDR3 is TGTGCCAGCAGACCGGCCGGGACACAGACCTACGAGCAGTACTTC.

The V and J genes are TRBV19 and TRBJ2-7; perhaps TRBD1 as D (6 bases). With 0 bases removed from V and 3 bases from J, the gap between germline ends came to 12 bases. The CDR3 has 15 residues. Germline V gene data show CDR1 as LNHDA and CDR2 as SQIVND (reference sequence). The CDR3 region has the DNA TGTGCCAGTAGTATAGAGGGGGCTGTCTACTACGAGCAGTACTTC. This translates into CASSIEGAVYYEQYF. The full variable domain, its missing parts supplied by reference TRBV19 and TRBJ2-7, is DGGITQSPKYLFRKEGQNVTLSCEQNLNHDAMYWYRQDPGQGLRLIYYSQIVNDFQKGDIAEGYSVSREKKESFPLTVTSAQKNPTAFYLCASSIEGAVYYEQYFGPGTRLTVT.

This chain joins TRBV6-4 and TRBJ1-5; 10 bases fit TRBD1. V shed 5 bases, J shed 6 bases, and the junction held 4 bases outside the gene matches. Germline V gene data show CDR1 as MRHNA and CDR2 as SNTAGT. The CDR3 runs to 14 residues. In nucleotides, the CDR3 is TGTGCCAGCAGTTTGGACAGGGGGATTCAGCCCCAGCATTTT. Translation gives CASSLDRGIQPQHF.

This chain connects TRBV5-6 to TRBJ2-6; 10 bases are shared with TRBD1. V dropped 4 bases and J dropped 1; count of bases not matched to a gene: 11. The germline V gene has CDR1 SGHDT and CDR2 YYEEEE. The CDR3 length is 19 residues. CDR3 residues: CASSVTTGGIGSGANVLTF. The CDR3 DNA is TGTGCCAGCAGCGTAACGACAGGGGGCATAGGTTCTGGGGCCAACGTCCTGACTTTC.

The J gene is TRBJ1-2, the V gene TRBV10-3; 9 bases map to TRBD1. Trimming at V came to 7 bases and at J to 7 bases, leaving 4 bases not matched to a gene. CDR3 size: 12 residues. In germline, CDR1 is ENHRY, CDR2 SYGVKD. The CDR3 spells CAITGTGSGYTF. CDR3 bases: TGTGCCATCACCGGGACAGGGTCTGGCTACACCTTC.

The V gene is TRBV7-9, the J gene TRBJ2-7, with D hard to call. V was trimmed by 5 bases and J by 7 bases, leaving 12 bases between them. Germline values: CDR1 SEHNR, CDR2 FQNEAQ (reference sequence). The length of the CDR3 is 12 residues. CDR3: CASSPNSREQYF. In nucleotides, the CDR3 is TGTGCCAGCAGCCCCAACTCTAGGGAGCAGTACTTC.

This rearrangement joins TRBV19 to TRBJ1-5; tentative D call: TRBD1 (6 bases). Trimming pared 6 bases from V and 3 bases from J, leaving 18 bases between. The CDR3 length is 16 residues. The germline V gene encodes CDR1 LNHDA and CDR2 SQIVND (reference sequence). The CDR3 reads CASSHVNRDTNQPQHF. CDR3 DNA sequence: TGTGCCAGTAGCCACGTTAACCGGGACACCAATCAGCCCCAGCATTTT.

The chain recombines TRBV2 with TRBJ1-1; D remains unclear. This CDR3 spans 13 amino acids. V lost 6 bases, J lost 0 bases, and 8 bases lay in between. Germline assignment: CDR1 SNHLY and CDR2 FYNNEI. CDR3 DNA sequence: TGTGCCAGCAGAATTTACTTGAACACTGAAGCTTTCTTT. This translates into CASRIYLNTEAFF.